The sequence of this T cell receptor (beta chain) was determined in a study of CD8 T cells in ankylosing spondylitis. The V gene lost 4 bases and the J gene lost 2 bases, with 8 bases spanning the gap. This CDR3 comprises 13 residues. With respect to this clonotype: Its antigen is unidentified.

TCR beta libraries were made by quantitative 5'-RACE with molecular barcodes. TCRdb used MiXCR to reprocess the 5' RACE reads, holding one entry per CDR3 protein. The table shows 800,000 to 900,000 distinct CDR3 sequences, with roughly 10% occurring only once. Regarding the study as a whole: Characteristic, it appeared, of ankylosing spondylitis blood was a TCR beta motif of roughly eight highly homologous variants. The disease-linked clones had a CD8+ phenotype and low blood frequencies. The clones that were linked to disease were reported to be significantly enriched in matched synovial fluid samples from ankylosing spondylitis patients.

Sequencing was done on a sample of blood, either unsorted or a sorted T cell fraction (not recorded which). The V gene is TRBV12-3 or TRBV12-4, the J gene TRBJ1-2; D is unclear. This clonotype was sampled from a male donor with ankylosing spondylitis. CDR3 in DNA: TGTGCCAGCAGTTGGAGGGAGAACTATGGCTACACCTTC. This translates into CASSWRENYGYTF.